This T cell receptor (beta chain) is from a study of blood T cell repertoires in COVID-19. Study-level background: The United States, Italy and Spain provided the acute and convalescent COVID-19 samples.

Enrolment of Seattle patients took place during active infection, and they were followed longitudinally. Authors' processing steps: Scientists estimated how many nucleated cells there were by amplifying reference gene primers. Method: immunoSEQ multiplex PCR; TCRdb's copy keeps in-frame clones and lacks some. V and J calls and clone size are as listed in that table; D and trimming were resolved from the DNA. Of under 150,000 clones listed, approximately 83% are singletons. V lost 5 bases, J lost 2 bases, and 12 bases lay in between. The V gene's germline CDR1 is SGHVS and CDR2 FNYEAQ. This CDR3 region has 14 residues.

The gene calls are TRBV7-6 and TRBJ2-5; possibly TRBD2 for D (6 bases). The sequence was obtained from a woman aged 55-70 years with COVID-19, enrolled during active disease. Sequenced material: peripheral blood. The CDR3 DNA sequence: TGTGCCAGCAGCATCGTACTAGCTCAAGAGACCCAGTACTTC. Its translation: CASSIVLAQETQYF.